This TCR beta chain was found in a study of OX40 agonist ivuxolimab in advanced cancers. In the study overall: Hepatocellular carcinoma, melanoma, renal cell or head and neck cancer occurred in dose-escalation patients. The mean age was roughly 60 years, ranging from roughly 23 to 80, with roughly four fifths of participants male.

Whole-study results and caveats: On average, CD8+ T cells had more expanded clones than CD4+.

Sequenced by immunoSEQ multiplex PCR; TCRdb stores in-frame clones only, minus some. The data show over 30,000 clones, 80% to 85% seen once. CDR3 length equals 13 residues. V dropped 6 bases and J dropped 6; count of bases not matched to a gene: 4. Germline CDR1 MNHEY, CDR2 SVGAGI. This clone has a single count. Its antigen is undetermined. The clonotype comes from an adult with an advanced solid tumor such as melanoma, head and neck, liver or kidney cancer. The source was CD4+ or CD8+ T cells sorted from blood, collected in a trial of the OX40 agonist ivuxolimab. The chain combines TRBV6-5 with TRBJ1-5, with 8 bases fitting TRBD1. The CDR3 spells CASRPTGGQPQHF. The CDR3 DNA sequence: TGTGCCAGCAGGCCAACAGGGGGTCAGCCCCAGCATTTT.